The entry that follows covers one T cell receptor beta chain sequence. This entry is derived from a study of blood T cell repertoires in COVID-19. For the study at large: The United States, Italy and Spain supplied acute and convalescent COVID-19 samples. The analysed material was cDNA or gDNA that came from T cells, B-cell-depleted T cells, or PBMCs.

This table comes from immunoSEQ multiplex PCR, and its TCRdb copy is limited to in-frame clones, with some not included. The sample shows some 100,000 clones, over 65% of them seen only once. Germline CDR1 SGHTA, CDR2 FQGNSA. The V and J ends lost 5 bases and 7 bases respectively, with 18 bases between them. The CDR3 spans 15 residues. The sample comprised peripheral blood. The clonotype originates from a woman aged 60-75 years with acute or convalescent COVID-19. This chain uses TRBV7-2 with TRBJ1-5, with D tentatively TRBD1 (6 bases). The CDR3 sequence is CASSETGLAGQPQHF. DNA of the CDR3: TGTGCCAGCAGCGAGACAGGACTAGCAGGGCAGCCCCAGCATTTT.